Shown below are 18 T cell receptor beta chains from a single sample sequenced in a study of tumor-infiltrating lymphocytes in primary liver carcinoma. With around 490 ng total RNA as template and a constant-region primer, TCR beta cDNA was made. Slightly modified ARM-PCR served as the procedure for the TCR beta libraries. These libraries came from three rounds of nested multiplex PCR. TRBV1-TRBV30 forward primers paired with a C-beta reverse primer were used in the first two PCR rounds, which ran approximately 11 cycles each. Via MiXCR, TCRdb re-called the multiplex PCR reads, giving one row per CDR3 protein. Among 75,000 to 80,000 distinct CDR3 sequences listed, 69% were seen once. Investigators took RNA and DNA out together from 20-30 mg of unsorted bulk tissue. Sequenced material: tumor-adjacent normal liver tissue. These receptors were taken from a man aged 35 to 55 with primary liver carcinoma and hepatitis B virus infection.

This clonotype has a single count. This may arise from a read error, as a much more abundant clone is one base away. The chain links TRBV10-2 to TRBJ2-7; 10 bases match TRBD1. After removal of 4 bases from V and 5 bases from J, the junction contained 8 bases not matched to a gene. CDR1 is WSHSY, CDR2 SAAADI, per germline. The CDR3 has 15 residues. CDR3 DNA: TGCGCCAGCAGTGTATTTCCCGGGACAGGGGACGAGCAGTACGTC. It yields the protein CASSVFPGTGDEQYV.

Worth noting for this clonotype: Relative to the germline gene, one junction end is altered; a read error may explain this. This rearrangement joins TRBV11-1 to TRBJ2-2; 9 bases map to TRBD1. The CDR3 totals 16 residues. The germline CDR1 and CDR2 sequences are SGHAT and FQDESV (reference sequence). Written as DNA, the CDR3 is TGTGCCTACAGCTTTAGTCGACAGGGGGGCACCGGGGAGCTGTTTTTC. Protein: CAYSFSRQGGTGELFF.

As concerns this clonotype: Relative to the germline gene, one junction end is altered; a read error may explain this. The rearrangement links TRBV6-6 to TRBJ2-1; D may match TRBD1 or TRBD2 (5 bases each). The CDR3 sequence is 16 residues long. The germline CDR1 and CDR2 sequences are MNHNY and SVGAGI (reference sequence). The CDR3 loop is CASSYGGLGYYNEQFF. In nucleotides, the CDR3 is TGTGCGAGCAGTTATGGGGGTTTGGGCTACTACAATGAGCAGTTCTTC.

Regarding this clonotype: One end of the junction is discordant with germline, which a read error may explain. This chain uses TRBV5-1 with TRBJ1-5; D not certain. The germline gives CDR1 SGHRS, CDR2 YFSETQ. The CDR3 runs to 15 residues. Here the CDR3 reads CASSLGGHSNQPQHF. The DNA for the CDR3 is TGCGCCAGTAGCTTGGGAGGGCATAGTAATCAGCCCCAGCATTTT.

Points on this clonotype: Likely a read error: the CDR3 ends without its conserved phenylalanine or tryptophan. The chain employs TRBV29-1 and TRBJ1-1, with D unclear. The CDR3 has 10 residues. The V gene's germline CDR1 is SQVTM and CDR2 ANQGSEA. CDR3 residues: CSVVDVEAFL. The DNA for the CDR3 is TGCAGTGTGGTAGATGTTGAAGCTTTCCTT.

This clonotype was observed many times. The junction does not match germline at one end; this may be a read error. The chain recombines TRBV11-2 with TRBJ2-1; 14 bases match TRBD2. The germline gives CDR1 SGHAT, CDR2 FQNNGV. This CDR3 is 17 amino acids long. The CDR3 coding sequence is TGTGCCAACAGCAGGAGACTAGCGGGAGGGCCGGGGGATGAGCAGTTCTTC. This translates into CANSRRLAGGPGDEQFF. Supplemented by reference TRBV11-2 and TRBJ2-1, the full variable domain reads EAGVAQSPRYKIIEKRQSVAFWCNPISGHATLYWYQQILGQGPKLLIQFQNNGVVDDSQLPKDRFSAERLKGVDSTLKIQPAKLEDSAVYLCANSRRLAGGPGDEQFFGPGTRLTVL.

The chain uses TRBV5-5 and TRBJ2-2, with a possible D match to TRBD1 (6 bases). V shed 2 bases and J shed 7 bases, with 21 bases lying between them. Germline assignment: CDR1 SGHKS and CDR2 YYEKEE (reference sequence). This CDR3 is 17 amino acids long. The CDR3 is CASSLGPGSGANGELFF. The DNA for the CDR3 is TGTGCCAGCAGCTTAGGTCCCGGGTCAGGGGCCAACGGGGAGCTGTTTTTT.

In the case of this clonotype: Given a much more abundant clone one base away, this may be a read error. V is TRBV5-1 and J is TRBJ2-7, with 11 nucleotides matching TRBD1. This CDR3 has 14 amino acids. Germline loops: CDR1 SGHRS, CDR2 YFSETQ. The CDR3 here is CVSSFGQGAREQYF. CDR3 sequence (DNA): TGCGTCAGCAGCTTCGGACAGGGGGCTAGGGAGCAGTACTTC.

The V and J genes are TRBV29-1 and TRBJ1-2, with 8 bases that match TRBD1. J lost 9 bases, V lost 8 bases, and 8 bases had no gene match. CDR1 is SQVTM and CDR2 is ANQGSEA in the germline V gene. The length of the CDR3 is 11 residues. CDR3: CSMGQASSYTF. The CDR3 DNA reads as TGCAGCATGGGACAGGCATCAAGCTACACCTTC. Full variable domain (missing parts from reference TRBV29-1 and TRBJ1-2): SAVISQKPSRDICQRGTSLTIQCQVDSQVTMMFWYRQQPGQSLTLIATANQGSEATYESGFVIDKFPISRPNLTFSTLTVSNMSPEDSSIYLCSMGQASSYTFGSGTRLTVV.

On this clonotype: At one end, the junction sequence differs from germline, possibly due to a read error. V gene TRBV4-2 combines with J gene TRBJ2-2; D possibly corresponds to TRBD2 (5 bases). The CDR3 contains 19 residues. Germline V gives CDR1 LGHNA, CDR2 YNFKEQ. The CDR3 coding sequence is TGTGCCAACAGCCAAGGGCACTTGCGTGAGGGCTCGGACACCGGGGAGCTGTTTTTT. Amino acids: CANSQGHLREGSDTGELFF.

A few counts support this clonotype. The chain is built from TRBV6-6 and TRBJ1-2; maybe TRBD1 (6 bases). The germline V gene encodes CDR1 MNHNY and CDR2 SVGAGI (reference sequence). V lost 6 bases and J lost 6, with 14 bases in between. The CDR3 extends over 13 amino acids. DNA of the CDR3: TGTGCCAGCAGCTCGCAGGGGATGAATGGCTACACCTTC. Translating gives CASSSQGMNGYTF.

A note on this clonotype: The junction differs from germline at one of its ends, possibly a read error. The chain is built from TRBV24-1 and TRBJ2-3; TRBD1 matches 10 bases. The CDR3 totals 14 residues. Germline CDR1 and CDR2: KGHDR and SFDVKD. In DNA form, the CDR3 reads TGTGCCACCAGCCGGGACAGGGGCACAGGTACGCAGTATTTT. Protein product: CATSRDRGTGTQYF.

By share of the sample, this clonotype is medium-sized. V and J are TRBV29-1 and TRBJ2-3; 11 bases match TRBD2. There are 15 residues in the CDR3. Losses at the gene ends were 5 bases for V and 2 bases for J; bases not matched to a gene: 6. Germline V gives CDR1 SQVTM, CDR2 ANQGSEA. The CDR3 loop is CSVSGTSGFTDTQYF. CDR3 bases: TGCAGCGTTTCCGGGACTAGCGGATTCACAGATACGCAGTATTTT.

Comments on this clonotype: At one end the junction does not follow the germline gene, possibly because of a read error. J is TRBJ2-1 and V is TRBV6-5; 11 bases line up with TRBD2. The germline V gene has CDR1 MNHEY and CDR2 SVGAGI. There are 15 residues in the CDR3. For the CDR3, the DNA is TGTGCCAGCAGTTACACCGGGACTAGCGGCGATGTGCAGTTATTC. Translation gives CASSYTGTSGDVQLF.

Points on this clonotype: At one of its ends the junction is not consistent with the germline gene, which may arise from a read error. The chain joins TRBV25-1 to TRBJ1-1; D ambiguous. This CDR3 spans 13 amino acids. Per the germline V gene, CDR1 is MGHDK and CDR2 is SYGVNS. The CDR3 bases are TGTGCCAGCAGAGGAGAGATGAACACCGAAGCTTTCTTT. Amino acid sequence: CASRGEMNTEAFF.

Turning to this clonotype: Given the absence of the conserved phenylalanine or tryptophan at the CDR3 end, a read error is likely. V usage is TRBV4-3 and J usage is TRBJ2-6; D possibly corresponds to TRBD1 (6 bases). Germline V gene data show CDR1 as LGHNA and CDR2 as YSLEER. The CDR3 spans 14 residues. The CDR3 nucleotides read TGTGCCAGCAGCCAGGGGTTCGGGGCCAACGTCCTGACTATC. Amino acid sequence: CASSQGFGANVLTI.

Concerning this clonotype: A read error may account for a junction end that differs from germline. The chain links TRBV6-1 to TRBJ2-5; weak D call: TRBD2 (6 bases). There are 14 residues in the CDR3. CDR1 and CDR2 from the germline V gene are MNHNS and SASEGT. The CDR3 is CASRRVSSGETHYF. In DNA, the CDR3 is TGTGCCAGCAGAAGGGTCTCCTCGGGGGAGACCCACTACTTC.

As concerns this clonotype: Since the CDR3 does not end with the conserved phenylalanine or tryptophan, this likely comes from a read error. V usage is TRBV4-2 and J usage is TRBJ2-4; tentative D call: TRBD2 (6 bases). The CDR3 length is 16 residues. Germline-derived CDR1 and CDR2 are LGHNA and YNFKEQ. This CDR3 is CAIPMVGGRAKNVQYL. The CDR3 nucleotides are TGTGCCATACCTATGGTGGGGGGTAGAGCCAAAAACGTTCAGTACTTA.